Listed below are T cell receptor beta chains from one sample, sequenced in a study of cytomegalovirus exposure and HLA in healthy donors. TCRdb keeps only in-frame clones here, not all; method: immunoSEQ multiplex PCR. Of 130,000 or so clones listed, roughly four fifths are singletons. The sample taken for sequencing was PBMCs. These receptors all come from a man in his forties or fifties in good health and CMV-seronegative. Both conserved end residues are part of each CDR3. A D gene is named only where the DNA matches it firmly. Clone size, where shown, is once, few, many, or a class for clones that have expanded.

.,TRBV7-2,TRBJ2-5,TRBD2,CASSPPGLAKETQYF,TGTGCCAGCAGCCCGCCGGGACTAGCGAAAGAGACCCAGTACTTC
.,TRBV5-1,TRBJ2-7,.,CASTPLPGSHEQYF,TGCGCCAGCACCCCCCTTCCCGGTTCCCACGAGCAGTACTTC
few,TRBV7-2,TRBJ1-3,.,CASSLVGTSGSGNTIYF,TGTGCCAGCAGCTTAGTAGGGACATCGGGCTCTGGAAACACCATATATTTT
.,TRBV29-1,TRBJ2-1,TRBD2,CSVGTGGAAYNEQFF,TGCAGCGTTGGTACGGGAGGGGCGGCCTACAATGAGCAGTTCTTC
.,TRBV6-5,TRBJ1-1,TRBD1,CASSLNDRVGTEAFF,TGTGCCAGCAGCTTAAATGACAGGGTCGGCACTGAAGCTTTCTTT
.,TRBV6-6,TRBJ1-3,.,CASSLPGENTIYF,TGTGCCAGCAGTTTACCGGGGGAAAACACCATATATTTT
.,TRBV9,TRBJ2-1,TRBD1,CASSVEGTGYNEQFF,TGTGCCAGCAGCGTAGAGGGGACAGGCTACAATGAGCAGTTCTTC
.,TRBV5-1,TRBJ2-3,TRBD2,CASSLSLAGSADTQYF,TGCGCCAGCAGCTTGAGTCTAGCGGGGTCGGCAGATACGCAGTATTTT
.,TRBV6-5,TRBJ2-2,.,CASSSGGAGGELFF,TGTGCCAGCAGCTCTGGGGGGGCCGGCGGGGAGCTGTTTTTT
.,TRBV5-6,TRBJ1-1,.,CASRTAYTEAFF,TGTGCCAGCAGGACAGCGTACACTGAAGCTTTCTTT
.,TRBV29-1,TRBJ1-1,.,CSGLRVGNTEAFF,TGCAGCGGACTCAGGGTAGGGAACACTGAAGCTTTCTTT
.,TRBV6-6,TRBJ1-3,TRBD1,CASSLQGAVAGNTIYF,TGTGCCAGCAGTTTACAGGGGGCGGTAGCCGGAAACACCATATATTTT
.,TRBV10-3,TRBJ2-2,TRBD1,CAISQVTGTGPNTGELFF,TGTGCCATCAGTCAAGTTACCGGGACAGGGCCCAACACCGGGGAGCTGTTTTTT
.,TRBV30,TRBJ2-7,TRBD1,CAWSTDRGVREQYF,TGTGCCTGGAGTACGGACAGGGGGGTTAGAGAGCAGTACTTC
.,TRBV27,TRBJ2-2,TRBD1,CASTSGTGDTNTGELFF,TGTGCCAGCACCTCCGGGACAGGGGATACGAACACCGGGGAGCTGTTTTTT
.,TRBV7-8,TRBJ1-2,TRBD1,CASSRDRGLSRNTF,TGTGCCAGCAGCCGGGACAGGGGGTTAAGTCGGAACACCTTC
.,TRBV5-1,TRBJ2-2,TRBD1,CASSLGQGAVGELFF,TGCGCCAGCAGCCTAGGACAGGGGGCGGTCGGGGAGCTGTTTTTT
.,TRBV7-9,TRBJ1-5,TRBD1,CASSLGQGGQPQHF,TGTGCCAGCAGCTTAGGACAGGGCGGCCAGCCCCAGCATTTT
.,TRBV2,TRBJ2-7,TRBD1,CASSERGPGQGVSEQYF,TGTGCCAGCAGTGAAAGGGGCCCGGGACAGGGAGTTTCCGAGCAGTACTTC
few,TRBV13,TRBJ2-1,TRBD1,CASGHRGFPHEQFF,TGTGCCAGCGGACACAGGGGATTCCCCCATGAGCAGTTCTTC
.,TRBV5-1,TRBJ2-5,.,CASSLVSAPGETQYF,TGCGCCAGCAGCTTGGTGTCGGCACCCGGGGAGACCCAGTACTTC
once,TRBV5-4,TRBJ2-1,.,CASSLQGPYNEQFF,TGTGCCAGCAGCTTACAGGGACCCTACAATGAGCAGTTCTTC
.,TRBV29-1,TRBJ2-1,.,CSVAPQFDNEQFF,TGCAGCGTTGCACCACAGTTCGACAATGAGCAGTTCTTC
.,TRBV6-5,TRBJ2-7,.,CASSYHNEQYF,TGTGCCAGCAGTTACCACAACGAGCAGTACTTC
.,TRBV11-2,TRBJ2-1,TRBD2,CASSLVGGASNEQFF,TGTGCCAGCAGCTTAGTCGGGGGGGCCTCAAATGAGCAGTTCTTC
.,TRBV11-3,TRBJ2-3,TRBD2,CASSLGLGTSGTDTQYF,TGTGCCAGCAGCTTAGGGCTCGGGACTAGCGGCACAGATACGCAGTATTTT
.,TRBV5-1,TRBJ2-7,.,CASSLTGSYEQYF,TGCGCCAGCAGCCTCACGGGGTCCTACGAGCAGTACTTC
.,TRBV7-2,TRBJ2-7,TRBD2,CASSQTGTTSYEQYF,TGTGCCAGCAGCCAAACCGGGACTACCTCCTACGAGCAGTACTTC
.,TRBV2,TRBJ1-3,.,CASSPDSFGNTIYF,TGTGCCAGCAGTCCGGACAGCTTTGGAAACACCATATATTTT
.,TRBV28,TRBJ2-7,.,CAASSYEQYF,TGTGCGGCCAGCTCCTACGAGCAGTACTTC
.,TRBV2,TRBJ1-2,.,CASQQDYGYTF,TGTGCCAGCCAACAGGATTATGGCTACACCTTC
.,TRBV5-1,TRBJ2-2,.,CASRLRDSTGELFF,TGCGCCAGCAGGTTAAGAGACAGCACCGGGGAGCTGTTTTTT
once,TRBV2,TRBJ1-5,.,CASSVQPNQPQHF,TGTGCCAGCAGTGTACAACCCAATCAGCCCCAGCATTTT
.,TRBV9,TRBJ2-5,TRBD1,CASSTRQGYKETQYF,TGTGCCAGCAGCACCAGACAGGGCTACAAAGAGACCCAGTACTTC
.,TRBV7-9,TRBJ2-7,TRBD2,CSSSLGPLAASSYEQYF,TGTTCCAGCAGCTTAGGACCACTAGCGGCAAGCTCCTACGAGCAGTACTTC
.,TRBV6-5,TRBJ1-2,TRBD1,CASSYPGQGNTF,TGTGCCAGCAGTTACCCGGGACAGGGGAACACCTTC
.,TRBV29-1,TRBJ1-1,.,CSGLLNTEAFF,TGCAGCGGACTCCTGAACACTGAAGCTTTCTTT
.,TRBV4-1,TRBJ2-7,.,CASSQFEGGVKYEQYF,TGCGCCAGCAGCCAATTTGAGGGGGGGGTAAAGTACGAGCAGTACTTC
.,TRBV30,TRBJ1-1,TRBD1,CAWITPGQGTEAFF,TGTGCCTGGATTACGCCGGGACAGGGTACTGAAGCTTTCTTT
once,TRBV27,TRBJ1-5,.,CASSLARSNQPQHF,TGTGCCAGCAGTCTAGCTCGTAGCAATCAGCCCCAGCATTTT
.,TRBV9,TRBJ1-4,.,CASSPTARMPNEKLFF,TGTGCCAGCAGCCCCACGGCGAGGATGCCTAATGAAAAACTGTTTTTT
once,TRBV2,TRBJ1-3,.,CASRADSGNTIYF,TGTGCCAGCAGGGCGGACTCTGGAAACACCATATATTTT
.,TRBV2,TRBJ2-2,.,CASSESRGSLLRLFF,TGTGCCAGCAGTGAATCCAGAGGGTCTCTCCTTAGGCTGTTTTTT
few,TRBV5-5,TRBJ1-5,.,CASSLHQGGNQPQHF,TGTGCCAGCAGCTTGCACCAGGGCGGCAATCAGCCCCAGCATTTT
once,TRBV7-2,TRBJ2-7,.,CASSLGSSQGYEQYF,TGTGCCAGCAGCTTAGGGAGTAGCCAGGGGTACGAGCAGTACTTC
.,TRBV9,TRBJ1-6,.,CASSVEDVSGSPLHF,TGTGCCAGCAGCGTAGAGGACGTGTCGGGGTCACCCCTCCACTTT
.,TRBV7-2,TRBJ2-3,TRBD2,CASSPRPSGTTDTQYF,TGTGCCAGCAGCCCCCGCCCTAGCGGGACCACAGATACGCAGTATTTT
.,TRBV7-2,TRBJ2-3,.,CASSYSWASDTQYF,TGTGCCAGCAGCTACTCCTGGGCTTCAGATACGCAGTATTTT
few,TRBV11-2,TRBJ1-1,.,CASSLVLGGEAFF,TGTGCCAGCAGCTTAGTTCTGGGGGGTGAAGCTTTCTTT
.,TRBV6-5,TRBJ1-4,TRBD1,CASSTRQGKLFF,TGTGCCAGCAGTACCCGACAGGGGAAACTGTTTTTT
.,TRBV9,TRBJ2-3,.,CASSVTGTDTQYF,TGTGCCAGCAGCGTGACCGGGACAGATACGCAGTATTTT
once,TRBV6-5,TRBJ1-3,.,CASSYGLWRNTIYF,TGTGCCAGCAGTTACGGGCTTTGGAGAAACACCATATATTTT
.,TRBV7-9,TRBJ2-3,.,CASSLFPGYTDTQYF,TGTGCCAGCAGCTTATTTCCAGGGTACACAGATACGCAGTATTTT
.,TRBV5-1,TRBJ2-5,TRBD2,CASSSGGQETQYF,TGCGCCAGCTCTAGCGGAGGCCAAGAGACCCAGTACTTC
.,TRBV15,TRBJ2-7,.,CATSATTPGPPYEQYF,TGTGCCACCAGCGCCACGACGCCAGGGCCTCCTTACGAGCAGTACTTC
.,TRBV5-6,TRBJ1-5,TRBD1,CASSLYGQGLYQPQHF,TGTGCCAGCAGCTTATACGGACAGGGATTATATCAGCCCCAGCATTTT
once,TRBV19,TRBJ1-4,TRBD1,CASKTGTGGEKLFF,TGTGCCAGTAAGACCGGGACAGGGGGTGAAAAACTGTTTTTT
.,TRBV5-6,TRBJ1-5,.,CASSFFSGDNQPQHF,TGTGCCAGCAGCTTCTTCTCGGGGGACAATCAGCCCCAGCATTTT